This T cell receptor (beta chain) was sequenced in a study of T cell responses to AZD1222 COVID-19 vaccine. General study points: Regions 160-218 and 743-854 held dominance among vaccine-associated CD4 TCRs, which spanned spike.

Repertoires were generated with immunoSEQ multiplex PCR, while TCRdb's copy carries only in-frame clones and drops some. The table has about 100,000 clones, about 89% seen once. Trimming left V 2 bases short and J 7 bases short, with 15 bases between. Germline V gives CDR1 MDHEN, CDR2 SYDVKM. The CDR3 contains 15 residues. About this clone: Its antigen remains unknown.

The sequences come from peripheral blood, collected 28 days after the second AZD1222 dose. The source of this sequence is an adult who received the AZD1222 COVID-19 vaccine. The chain links TRBV28 to TRBJ2-1; TRBD2 is a possible D gene (5 bases). In DNA, the CDR3 is TGTGCCAGCAGTTTACCTAGCTATGGAAGGAATGAGCAGTTCTTC. It encodes CASSLPSYGRNEQFF.